The rows below give T cell receptor beta chains drawn from one sample of a study of Graves' ophthalmopathy and Graves' hyperthyroidism. Via MiXCR, TCRdb re-called the multiplex PCR reads, giving one row per CDR3 protein. This table holds under 350,000 distinct CDR3 sequences, roughly 15% found once. What was sequenced was peripheral blood. The source is an adult man with Graves' ophthalmopathy. Each CDR3 is given with its conserved first and last residue. D genes are given only for firm matches. Rows may omit the clone size; those that give it use once, few, many or a size class.

D gene | clone size | J gene | V gene | CDR3 DNA | CDR3 protein
. | many | TRBJ1-1 | TRBV7-8 | TGTGCCAGCAGCTCCTCCCCAATACCGGGGGCGGGCACTGAAGCTTTCTTT | CASSSSPIPGAGTEAFF
. | many | TRBJ1-5 | TRBV6-5 | TGTGCCAGCACCCTCGTGGCAAATCAGCCCCAGCATTTT | CASTLVANQPQHF
. | . | TRBJ2-5 | TRBV19 | TGTGCCAGTGGGTTACTCACGGGACACAGCGGTAGGGAGACCCAGTACTTC | CASGLLTGHSGRETQYF
. | many | TRBJ2-5 | TRBV2 | TGTGCCAGCAGTGAGATTGGGGGATTTCAAGAGACCCAGTACTTC | CASSEIGGFQETQYF
TRBD1 | many | TRBJ2-4 | TRBV29-1 | TGCAGCGTTGATGGACCGACAGGGGGCACAAACATTCAGTACTTC | CSVDGPTGGTNIQYF
. | many | TRBJ1-2 | TRBV4-3 | TGCGCCAGCAGCCAAGATGGTGACAGCAACTATGGCTACACCTTC | CASSQDGDSNYGYTF
TRBD2 | . | TRBJ2-7 | TRBV6-1 | TGTGCCAGCAGTGAACTAGCGGACCCTAACAAGCAGTACTTC | CASSELADPNKQYF
. | many | TRBJ1-5 | TRBV28 | TGTGCCAGCAGTAAGGAGTGGGGAAATGATCAGCCCCAGCATTTT | CASSKEWGNDQPQHF
TRBD1 | many | TRBJ2-5 | TRBV20-1 | TGCAGTGCTACAGGGGGCGTGGAGACCCAGTACTTC | CSATGGVETQYF
TRBD2 | many | TRBJ2-7 | TRBV12-3/TRBV12-4 | TGTGCCAGCAGCCGTGTGTCAGCGGGGGGCCTCAGCTCCTACGAGCAGTACTTC | CASSRVSAGGLSSYEQYF
TRBD2 | many | TRBJ2-7 | TRBV7-8 | TGTGCCAGCAGTGCGCGGGGGTTACCCTACGAGCAGTACTTC | CASSARGLPYEQYF
. | many | TRBJ2-7 | TRBV6-5 | TGTGCCAGCGGTCGTGGTAGCGCCTACGAGCAGTACTTC | CASGRGSAYEQYF
. | many | TRBJ2-7 | TRBV27 | TGTGCCAGCAGTTTATCGGTCCAGCCTTCCTACGAGCAGTACTTC | CASSLSVQPSYEQYF
. | many | TRBJ1-1 | TRBV11-2 | TGTGCCAGCAGCTCCGGTTGGGACACTGAAGCTTTCTTT | CASSSGWDTEAFF
. | many | TRBJ1-5 | TRBV20-1 | TGCAGTGCTAGAGTCGACAGGAGTGATAGCAATCAGCCCCAGCATTTT | CSARVDRSDSNQPQHF
TRBD1 | many | TRBJ1-5 | TRBV6-5 | TGTGCCAGCATTAGGGGGCAAGGACAGCCCCAGCATTTT | CASIRGQGQPQHF
. | many | TRBJ1-5 | TRBV19 | TGTGCCAGTAATGAGCCAGTAGTAGATCAGCCCCAGCATTTT | CASNEPVVDQPQHF
TRBD2 | . | TRBJ2-7 | TRBV7-8 | TGTGCCAATTCCCCGGGACTAGACTCCTACGAGCAGTACTTC | CANSPGLDSYEQYF
. | . | TRBJ2-2 | TRBV19 | TGTGCCAGTACAAATCAGGGTTCCGGGGAGCTGTTTTTT | CASTNQGSGELFF
. | . | TRBJ1-1 | TRBV20-1 | TGCAGTGCTAGAGTTCGCGGCACGGACACTAGGAACACTGAAGCTTTCTTT | CSARVRGTDTRNTEAFF
. | many | TRBJ2-2 | TRBV6-2/TRBV6-3 | TGTGCCAGCAGCCGCCGACAGCCACGCCGTGTCACCGGGGAGCTGTTTTTT | CASSRRQPRRVTGELFF
TRBD2 | . | TRBJ2-6 | TRBV6-2/TRBV6-3 | TGTGCCAGCAGCCCCCGACAGGGACTAGCGGTGTCTGGGGCCAACGTCCTGACTTTC | CASSPRQGLAVSGANVLTF
TRBD1 | many | TRBJ2-5 | TRBV5-1 | TGCGCCAGCAGCACCGGACAGGGGGTACAGACCCAGTACTTC | CASSTGQGVQTQYF
. | many | TRBJ1-1 | TRBV4-1 | TGCGCCAGCAGCCAAAGAGGGGCCGAGAACACTGAAGCTTTCTTT | CASSQRGAENTEAFF
TRBD1 | many | TRBJ2-5 | TRBV20-1 | TGCAGTGCTAGAGATACTTTTAGGGACAGGGCAGAGACCCAGTACTTC | CSARDTFRDRAETQYF
. | many | TRBJ1-1 | TRBV12-3/TRBV12-4 | TGTGCCAGCAATGCAATAGCGAACACTGAAGCTTTCTTT | CASNAIANTEAFF
TRBD1 | few | TRBJ1-2 | TRBV7-1 | TGTGCCAGCAGTACAAGACCGGTACAGGGGGCAATTGGCTACAACTTC | CASSTRPVQGAIGYNF
TRBD1 | many | TRBJ1-5 | TRBV2 | TGTGCCAGCAGTGAGGACAGGGTGGGAAATCAGCCCCAGCATTTT | CASSEDRVGNQPQHF
TRBD2 | . | TRBJ2-5 | TRBV3-1 | TGTGCCAGCAGCCAACTAGCGGGGGTGGACCAAGAGACCCAGTACTTC | CASSQLAGVDQETQYF
. | many | TRBJ2-5 | TRBV12-3/TRBV12-4 | TGTGCCAGCAGTCCCCGGGACGGAGAAGAGACCCAGTACTTC | CASSPRDGEETQYF
TRBD2 | many | TRBJ2-7 | TRBV6-2/TRBV6-3 | TGTGCCAGCACCTCGGGAGGTGGGGCCTACGAGCAGTACTTC | CASTSGGGAYEQYF
. | many | TRBJ2-6 | TRBV6-5 | TGTGCCAGCAGTTACCGGGGGGCGGGGGCCAACGTCCTGACTTTC | CASSYRGAGANVLTF
. | many | TRBJ1-1 | TRBV7-3 | TGTGCCAGCAGCTTACGATCTGGGGACACTGAAGCTTTCTTT | CASSLRSGDTEAFF